This TCR beta chain emerged from a study of T-cell memory formation after mild COVID-19. TCRalpha and TCRbeta libraries used 5'RACE with constant-segment primers and UMIs. TCRdb re-called the 5' RACE reads with MiXCR, one entry per CDR3 protein. The sample lists around 120,000 distinct CDR3 sequences; about a sixth were seen once. This clonotype was found a few times. Antigen specificity is unknown. Study-wide findings and caveats: Clones shrinking from day 15 to 85 showed even CD4/CD8 mixes; later expanders tilted CD4+. Most CD4+ clones that shrank were in CM and EM, while CD8+ ones turned up in EMRA.

Between the trimmed V and J ends, which lost 6 bases and 2 bases, there was a span of 19 bases. Germline CDR1 and CDR2: SEHNR and FQNEAQ (reference sequence). CDR3 size: 16 residues. J is TRBJ2-5 and V is TRBV7-9, with a possible D match to TRBD1 (7 bases). Sequenced: PBMCs or a T cell subset sorted from them (not recorded which). The receptor comes from an adult woman who had mild COVID-19 (a few samples of this study predate the infection). Cell type and time point are not known. The CDR3 bases are TGTGCCAGCAGTCCACAGGGGACTGGATTACAAGAGACCCAGTACTTC. Amino acid sequence: CASSPQGTGLQETQYF.